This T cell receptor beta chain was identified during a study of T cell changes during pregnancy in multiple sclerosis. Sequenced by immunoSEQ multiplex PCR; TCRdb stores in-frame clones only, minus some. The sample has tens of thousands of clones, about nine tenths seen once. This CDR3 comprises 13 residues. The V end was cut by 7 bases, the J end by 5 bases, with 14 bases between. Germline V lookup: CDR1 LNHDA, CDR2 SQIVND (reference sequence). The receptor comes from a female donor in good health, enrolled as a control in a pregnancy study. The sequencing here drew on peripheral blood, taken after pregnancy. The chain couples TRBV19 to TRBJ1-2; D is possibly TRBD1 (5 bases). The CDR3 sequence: CASTLQGWYGYTF. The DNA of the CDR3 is TGTGCCAGTACCCTCCAGGGTTGGTATGGCTACACCTTC.